This T cell receptor (beta chain) was obtained from a study of cytomegalovirus exposure and HLA in healthy donors (dated by TCRdb to about 2017). For the wider study: According to an earlier analysis of 587 of the donors, about 179 million T cells yielded over 100 million unique TCR beta sequences and around 300 Gb of sequence data. A later analysis re-examined previously published TCR beta repertoires from more than 600 donors and added high-resolution HLA genotyping to investigate patterns of TCR occurrence. Of the 300 to 500 genotyped donors, 81% were placed in the genetic ancestry cluster associated with self-reported Caucasian donors. To predict cytomegalovirus infection status, the study combined high-throughput TCR immunosequencing, statistical association of individual TCRs with disease status, and machine learning. HLA typing included class I and class II loci at four-digit resolution. An early release that covered about 600 HLA-typed donors contained approximately 320 gigabases of sequencing data and roughly 84 million unique TCR sequences. On average, roughly 240,000 unique TCR beta nucleotide sequences were sequenced per donor among 398 genotyped donors of the cohort, with 15% to 20% of those sequences being non-productive. Several DR-DQ haplotypes were treated as single units for association and clustering because of strong linkage in the cohort. The study used immunosequencing to profile the T cell repertoires of around 600 subjects and linked those repertoires to cytomegalovirus serostatus. The later analysis used no new phenotypic data to find candidate immune exposures, relying instead on TCR beta sequences and their occurrence across donors. Typing coverage differed by locus: A, B, C, DRB1 and DQB1 were typed in about 620-630 donors, DQA1 in 500 to 550, DPA1 in some 610, and DPB1 in around 440. Donor age, sex, ethnicity and CMV serostatus were compiled together with the repertoire data. All discovery cohort repertoires had been generated on a single sequencing platform. Along with the roughly 700-subject first cohort, a separate validation cohort of around 120 different subjects was used. A later genetic analysis took genome-wide SNP genotypes for about 55% of the roughly 700 donors and used that subset as a discovery cohort. An earlier analysis of 587 of the donors used high-throughput TCR beta sequencing to judge whether each TCR beta V gene segment behaved as functional or pseudogenic. The study was designed to test whether signatures of past pathogen exposure could be identified by cataloging public T cell receptors.

Paper-wide results and their limitations: According to a later analysis, most CMV-associated TCR beta chains appeared to be HLA-restricted, and the HLA associations seemed to be driven largely by CMV exposure. A further reported finding was that TCR beta sequences accurately predicted the HLA-A and HLA-B alleles for most subjects in the first cohort. In the study, some 180 TCR beta chains were listed as associated with cytomegalovirus. Over 15 rarely observed V segments, including chromosome 9 orphons, were excluded from the earlier analysis of just under 600 of the donors because counts were too low. A later analysis reported that several top co-occurrence clusters appeared linked to parvovirus B19, influenza, CMV and Epstein-Barr virus. Some IMGT-functional V segments, including TRBV6-2 and TRBV6-3, could not be told apart with the 87-base-pair reads, so those segments were excluded. CMV serostatus was the only immune exposure information available for the cohort. HLA typing was unavailable for some donors at each locus, so association tests used only the typed subset. Compared with equally common non-associated chains, HLA-associated TCR beta chains in a later analysis were more clonally expanded and had lower generation probabilities. A later genetic analysis reported fewer N-insertions in productive TCRs among donors in an Asian-associated ancestry cluster than the roughly 700-donor mean. In this cohort, only TCR beta chains were sequenced, and detectable features were limited by the absence of alpha or paired-chain data. Correlated functional status among segregating V segments might reflect linkage disequilibrium, but an unknown experimental factor could not be ruled out. In a later genetic analysis, a missense DCLRE1C variant was associated with V-gene and J-gene trimming of TCR beta chains, and the association was replicated in an independent cohort. According to the authors, the approach could potentially be generalized to other disease states and immunological phenotypes. Three of the identified cytomegalovirus-associated TCR beta chains were confirmed in vitro to be specific for cytomegalovirus antigens. Sequencing depth was assumed to be roughly uniform across donors in the presence/absence analyses, though that assumption may not hold. According to a later analysis, TCR association rates differed among HLA loci, with DRB1 alleles showing the most associated TCRs and HLA-C alleles showing the fewest. In an earlier analysis of roughly 500 of the donors, most TCR beta V segments appeared in productive rearrangements about 90% or about 30% of the time, broadly matching IMGT annotations. Strong co-occurrence of HLA alleles, especially DR and DQ, made assigning TCR associations to individual alleles difficult. While some public TCRs were present in many individuals, most TCR sequences turned up only very rarely across donors. Cytomegalovirus status was reported to be diagnosed by the classifier with high specificity and sensitivity in both the original and validation cohorts. The sequencing pipeline was judged likely to have produced a cluster of highly shared sequence variants as a technical artifact. Specific HLA alleles were associated with some 15,000 TCR beta sequences at a false discovery rate of 0.05 in a later analysis.

The cohort was made up of around 720 healthy bone marrow donors. At the time of sampling, every cohort member was nominally healthy, though immune exposures that went unrecorded were likely present. The donor tested CMV seropositive, placing the donor among the 289 seropositive members of the cohort. Every donor gave a peripheral blood sample, and the peripheral blood mononuclear cells from that sample were used for TCR beta sequencing. Genomic DNA extraction from the blood cell samples was performed with the Qiagen DNeasy Blood Extraction Kit. Per the germline V gene, SQVTM is the CDR1 and ANQGSEA is the CDR2. Counted from cysteine to phenylalanine, this CDR3 has 17 amino acids. Only CDR3 DNA remains: 51 bases, in frame from the first base. The method was the immunoSEQ multiplex PCR assay. A mixture of 60 forward primers for TCR Vbeta segments and 13 reverse primers for TCR Jbeta segments was used in the multiplex PCR. The CDR3 region of rearranged TCR beta genes was amplified from genomic DNA by a multiplex PCR assay. Amplified TCR beta libraries were sequenced as 87-base-pair reads on the Illumina HiSeq System. As for how the authors treated the data: A later analysis counted tens of millions of unique TCR beta chains across the approximately 700 repertoires, and 9 million to 14 million of these chains were shared by at least two donors. Raw reads were error-corrected and collapsed into unique sequences by a nearest-neighbor algorithm in which closely related sequences were merged to remove PCR and sequencing errors. To assign V, D and J gene segments, CDR3 sequences were aligned to IMGT reference sequences. For a sequence to be retained, a match of at least six nucleotides to both a V gene segment and a J gene segment was required. A rearrangement was called productive if the CDR3 had no stop codons and remained in frame with V and J, and every other rearrangement was called non-productive. Following IMGT convention, CDR3 was defined as the stretch from the second conserved V-encoded cysteine to the conserved J-encoded phenylalanine. In an earlier analysis of around 600 of the donors, sequences lacking an unambiguous match to a single V gene segment were excluded. In an earlier analysis of roughly 500 of the donors, V segments were called functional above 56.7% productive rearrangements and were called segregating when the between-donor standard deviation exceeded 5%. A statistical classification framework was built for diagnosing cytomegalovirus status from the catalog of TCR beta chain sequences. A later analysis assigned V and J genes by comparing TCR nucleotide sequences with IMGT/GENE-DB human TR gene sequences. Using the TCRdist pipeline, a later analysis assigned CDR3 sequences along with most-parsimonious VDJ recombination scenarios. In a later analysis, each TCR beta chain was defined by its CDR3 amino acid sequence together with its V-gene family, and reads lacking a unique V-gene family were excluded. In a later analysis, a few hundred highly shared, low-generation-probability nucleotide sequences were removed to address suspected cross-contamination and a sequencing artifact. In a later analysis, a clonal expansion index was calculated for each public chain from normalized within-repertoire ranks of inferred template counts. Generation probabilities in a later analysis came from a VDJ recombination model fitted to out-of-frame rearrangements, and those results were checked against IGoR. In a later analysis, TCR-TCR, TCR-HLA and TCR-CMV co-occurrence was scored with hypergeometric tests, and a repertoire-size bias correction was applied to TCR pairs. False discovery rates were estimated in a later analysis by permuting HLA or CMV assignments 20 times. In a later analysis, co-occurring TCRs were grouped with DBSCAN, and TCRdist sequence similarity was added when clustering was performed within HLA-allele-positive subsets. Repertoires with fewer than 30,000 or more than 120,000 public chains, plus five repertoires with anomalous nucleotide sharing, were excluded from co-occurrence clustering. TCRdb holds this immuneACCESS table with in-frame rearrangements only. Some clones are missing; in checked studies, unresolved V genes explain under half, and the rest has no known cause. V and J calls and clone size come straight from that table; D and trimming were deduced from the DNA. This sample gives fewer than 85,000 clones in total; about 78% of them show up just once. Together, the top ten hold 5.9% of the sample.

Note on this clone: Its antigen remains undetermined. No much larger clone exists at a distance of one base, and base qualities are not known.

The sequence was collected from a man younger than 35 in good health and CMV-seropositive. The sequenced sample consisted of PBMCs. The chain is encoded by TRBV29-1 joined to TRBJ1-5, with 10 bases in between that match TRBD1. The CDR3 in this case is CRPGLRDRGYSNQPQHF. The nucleotide sequence is TGCAGGCCTGGACTCCGGGACAGGGGCTATAGCAATCAGCCCCAGCATTTT. With all but the CDR3 taken from the reference TRBV29-1 and TRBJ1-5 genes, the full variable domain is: SAVISQKPSRDICQRGTSLTIQCQVDSQVTMMFWYRQQPGQSLTLIATANQGSEATYESGFVIDKFPISRPNLTFSTLTVSNMSPEDSSIYLCRPGLRDRGYSNQPQHFGDGTRLSIL.